This T cell receptor (beta chain) originates from a study of T cells in Graves' hyperthyroidism and ophthalmopathy. Study-wide results and limits: Most expanded thyroid clonotypes above 0.001 recurred in blood.

The trim removed 2 bases at V and 5 bases at J, leaving 5 bases unmatched. Germline V gene data show CDR1 as SGDLS and CDR2 as YYNGEE. This CDR3 has 15 residues. Those patients with uncontrolled infection, other autoimmune disease, pregnancy or lactation were excluded. This clonotype has just a few counts. Its target is not known. There were TCR beta CDR3 regions amplified from RNA transcripts. The TCR CDR3 first-round RT-PCR relied on the HTBI primer set. TCRdb reanalysed the multiplex PCR reads using MiXCR and keeps one entry per CDR3 protein. Here the sample spans around 490,000 distinct CDR3 sequences, approximately 20% being singletons.

The genes are TRBV9 and TRBJ2-1; the match to TRBD1 covers 9 bases. The receptor was derived from a man aged 40-49 years with Graves' ophthalmopathy. Sample: blood. CDR3 region: CASSVGQGSNNEQFF. CDR3 nucleotide sequence: TGTGCCAGCAGCGTCGGACAGGGGTCGAACAATGAGCAGTTCTTC.